The 12 T cell receptor beta chains presented below share a single source sample, sequenced in a study of blood T cells in healthy people across ages. Using a J-beta primer mix together with a sample-barcoded 5' primer, a second PCR was run for about 7 to 12 cycles. TCRdb re-called the 5' RACE reads through MiXCR, storing one row per CDR3 protein. The sample consists of 270,000 or so distinct CDR3 sequences, roughly 29% of them appearing once. The specimen was blood. All receptors derive from a woman between 65 and 79 years old in good health.

V and J are TRBV14 and TRBJ2-1; 7 bases are shared with TRBD2. Per germline, CDR1 SGHDN and CDR2 FVKESK. The CDR3 loop spans 15 amino acids. Trimming took 5 bases from V and 0 from J; bases not matched to a gene: 4. This CDR3 reads CASSGSGNSYNEQFF. CDR3 nucleotides: TGTGCCAGCAGCGGCAGCGGGAACTCCTACAATGAGCAGTTCTTC.

This clonotype was found many times. The chain combines TRBV6-2 or TRBV6-3 with TRBJ2-5, with TRBD1 as a possible D gene (6 bases). V was clipped by 2 bases and J by 6 bases, with 13 bases between them. The CDR3 totals 14 residues. The germline V gene encodes CDR1 MNHEY and CDR2 SVGEGT. CDR3 sequence (DNA): TGTGCCAGCAGTTACACAGCAGGGGCCAAGACCCAGTACTTC. It encodes CASSYTAGAKTQYF.

In DNA form, the CDR3 reads TGTGCCAGCGGGCCCAGGAGCAATGAGCAGTTCTTC. Its translation: CASGPRSNEQFF. This sequence joins TRBV5-4 and TRBJ2-7; D gene ambiguous. Gene TRBJ2-1 matches the end of the DNA better, so the J call may be wrong. The CDR3 contains 12 residues. CDR1 is SGHNT, CDR2 YYREEE, per germline (reference sequence).

The chain recombines TRBV13 with TRBJ2-7; tentative D call: TRBD2 (5 bases). Per the germline V gene, CDR1 is PRHDT and CDR2 is FYEKMQ (reference sequence). This CDR3 spans 13 amino acids. V lost 1 base and J lost 5, with 9 bases in between. This CDR3 is CASSLAGGHEQYF. CDR3 coding DNA: TGTGCCAGCAGCTTAGCAGGAGGCCACGAGCAGTACTTC.

This clonotype was picked up many times. V is TRBV7-2 and J is TRBJ2-5; tentative D call: TRBD2 (6 bases). The CDR3 sequence is 14 residues long. The V end lost 1 base, the J end lost 3 bases, and 9 bases lay between the germline ends. Germline CDR1 is SGHTA and CDR2 is FQGNSA. The CDR3 DNA is TGTGCCAGCAGCTTAGGGCGGGGAAAAGAGACCCAGTACTTC. It translates to CASSLGRGKETQYF.

The chain uses TRBV2 and TRBJ1-2; D remains unclear. Germline V gene lookup returns CDR1 SNHLY and CDR2 FYNNEI. Trimming took 6 bases from V and 4 from J, leaving 12 bases between them. The CDR3 is 13 residues long. The CDR3 sequence is CASSGQVAYGYTF. The CDR3 nucleotides are TGTGCCAGCAGCGGTCAAGTTGCCTATGGCTACACCTTC.

The chain combines TRBV7-9 with TRBJ2-3; D may correspond to TRBD1 or TRBD2 (5 bases each). Germline V gene lookup returns CDR1 SEHNR and CDR2 FQNEAQ (reference sequence). The CDR3 spans 15 residues. V was trimmed by 4 bases and J by 0 bases, leaving 11 bases between them. The CDR3 DNA is TGTGCCAGCAGCTACGAGGGACCTAGCACAGATACGCAGTATTTT. Its translation: CASSYEGPSTDTQYF.

This chain links TRBV20-1 with TRBJ2-3; TRBD2 aligns across 9 bases. The V segment lost 3 bases and the J segment 14 bases; nucleotides outside the gene matches: 12. The germline gives CDR1 DFQATT, CDR2 SNEGSKA (reference sequence). The length of the CDR3 is 13 residues. CDR3 in DNA: TGCAGTGCTAGGCCCTCGCTAGCGGGGTCGGGGTATTTT. The encoded protein is CSARPSLAGSGYF.

This clonotype has just a few counts. The rearrangement joins TRBV6-1 to TRBJ2-5; the match to TRBD2 covers 10 bases. Germline V gene sequence: CDR1 MNHNS, CDR2 SASEGT. The CDR3 sequence is 14 residues long. The trim removed 0 bases at V and 5 bases at J, leaving 0 bases unmatched. CDR3 DNA sequence: TGTGCCAGCAGTGAAGCTAGCGGGGGGGAGACCCAGTACTTC. Protein sequence: CASSEASGGETQYF.

The chain recombines TRBV28 with TRBJ2-1; 8 positions agree with TRBD1. The germline CDR1 and CDR2 sequences are MDHEN and SYDVKM. The CDR3 contains 16 residues. With 7 bases clipped from V and 10 bases from J, the junction kept 18 bases outside the gene matches. CDR3 sequence: CASKSQGASYSGEQFF. CDR3 nucleotide sequence: TGTGCCAGCAAGTCCCAGGGGGCATCTTACTCGGGGGAGCAGTTCTTC.

This clonotype was seen at least ten times. The rearrangement links TRBV20-1 to TRBJ2-7; 9 positions match TRBD1. CDR3 length equals 14 residues. Germline V gives CDR1 DFQATT, CDR2 SNEGSKA (reference sequence). The junction had 6 bases not matched to a gene; V was cut back by 6 bases and J by 0 bases. In DNA form, the CDR3 reads TGCAGTGCGCCGGGACAGGGTACCTCCTACGAGCAGTACTTC. Translating it yields CSAPGQGTSYEQYF.

The chain carries TRBV5-6 and TRBJ2-7; the match to TRBD1 covers 7 bases. The CDR3 runs to 15 residues. V trimming: 1 base; J trimming: 3 bases; junction bases outside the gene matches: 7. Germline CDR1 is SGHDT and CDR2 is YYEEEE. The CDR3 spells CASSLLGQTNYEQYF. CDR3 coding DNA: TGTGCCAGCAGCTTGTTGGGACAGACCAACTACGAGCAGTACTTC. The complete variable domain, with remaining parts taken from reference TRBV5-6 and TRBJ2-7, reads DAGVTQSPTHLIKTRGQQVTLRCSPKSGHDTVSWYQQALGQGPQFIFQYYEEEERQRGNFPDRFSGHQFPNYSSELNVNALLLGDSALYLCASSLLGQTNYEQYFGPGTRLTVT.